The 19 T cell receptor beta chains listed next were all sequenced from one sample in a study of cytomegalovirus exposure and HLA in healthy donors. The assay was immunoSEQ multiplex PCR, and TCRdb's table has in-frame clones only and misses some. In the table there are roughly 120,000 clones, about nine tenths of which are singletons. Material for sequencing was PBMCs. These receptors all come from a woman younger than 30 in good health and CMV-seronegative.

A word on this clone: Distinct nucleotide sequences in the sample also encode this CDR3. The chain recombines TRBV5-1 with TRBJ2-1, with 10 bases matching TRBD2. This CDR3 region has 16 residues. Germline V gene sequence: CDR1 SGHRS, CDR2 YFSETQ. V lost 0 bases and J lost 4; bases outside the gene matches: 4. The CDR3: CASSLAGSGGYNEQFF. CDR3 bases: TGCGCCAGCAGCTTGGCGGGTAGCGGGGGGTACAATGAGCAGTTCTTC.

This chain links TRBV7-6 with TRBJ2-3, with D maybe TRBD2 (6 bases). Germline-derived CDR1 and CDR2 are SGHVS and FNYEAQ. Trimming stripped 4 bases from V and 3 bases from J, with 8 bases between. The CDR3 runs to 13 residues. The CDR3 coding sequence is TGTGCCAGCAGCTCCGGGGGAACAGATACGCAGTATTTT. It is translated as CASSSGGTDTQYF.

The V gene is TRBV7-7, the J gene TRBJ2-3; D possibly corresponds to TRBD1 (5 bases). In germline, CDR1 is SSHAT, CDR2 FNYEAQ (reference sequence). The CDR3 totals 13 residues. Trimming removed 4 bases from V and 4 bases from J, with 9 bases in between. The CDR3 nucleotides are TGTGCCAGCAGCTCATCGACAGCAGATACGCAGTATTTT. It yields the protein CASSSSTADTQYF.

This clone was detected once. The CDR3 region is CASSYSTSGGYEQYF. The CDR3 coding sequence is TGTGCCAGCAGTTACTCGACTAGCGGGGGTTACGAGCAGTACTTC. V usage is TRBV6-5 and J usage is TRBJ2-7, with 12 bases identical to TRBD2. This CDR3 has 15 residues. The V segment lost 0 bases and the J segment 4 bases; nucleotides outside the gene matches: 1. CDR1 MNHEY and CDR2 SVGAGI come from the germline V gene.

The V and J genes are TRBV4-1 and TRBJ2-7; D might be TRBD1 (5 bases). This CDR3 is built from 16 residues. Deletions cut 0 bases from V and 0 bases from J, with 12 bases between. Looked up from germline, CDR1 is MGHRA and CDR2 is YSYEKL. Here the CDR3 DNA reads TGCGCCAGCAGCCAAGATAACAGGTTACCCTCCTACGAGCAGTACTTC. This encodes CASSQDNRLPSYEQYF.

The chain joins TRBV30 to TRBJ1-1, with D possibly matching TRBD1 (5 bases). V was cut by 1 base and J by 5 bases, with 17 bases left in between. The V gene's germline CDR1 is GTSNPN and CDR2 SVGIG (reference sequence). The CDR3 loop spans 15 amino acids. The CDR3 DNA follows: TGTGCCTGGAGTGCAGCCAGGGCAGTAGGGACTGAAGCTTTCTTT. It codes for CAWSAARAVGTEAFF. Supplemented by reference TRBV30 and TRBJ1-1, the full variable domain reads SQTIHQWPATLVQPVGSPLSLECTVEGTSNPNLYWYRQAAGRGLQLLFYSVGIGQISSEVPQNLSASRPQDRQFILSSKKLLLSDSGFYLCAWSAARAVGTEAFFGQGTRLTVV.

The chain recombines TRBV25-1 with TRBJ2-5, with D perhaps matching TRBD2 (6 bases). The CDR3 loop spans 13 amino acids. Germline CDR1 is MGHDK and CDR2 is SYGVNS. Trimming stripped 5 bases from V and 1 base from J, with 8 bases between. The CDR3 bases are TGTGCCAGCAGTATAGCGGCCCAAGAGACCCAGTACTTC. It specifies CASSIAAQETQYF.

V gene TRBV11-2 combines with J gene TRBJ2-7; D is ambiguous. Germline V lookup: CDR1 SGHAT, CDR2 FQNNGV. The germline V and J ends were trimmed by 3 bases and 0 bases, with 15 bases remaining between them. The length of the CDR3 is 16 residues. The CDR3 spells CASSFQFLGPSYEQYF. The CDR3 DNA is TGTGCCAGCAGCTTCCAATTTCTAGGCCCCTCCTACGAGCAGTACTTC.

Here the CDR3 reads CASGPGQTEQYF. The CDR3 DNA reads as TGTGCCAGCGGCCCGGGACAGACCGAGCAGTACTTC. The chain employs TRBV16 and TRBJ2-7, with 7 bases aligning to TRBD1. The CDR3 runs to 12 residues. The junction had 7 bases not matched to a gene; V was cut back by 8 bases and J by 6 bases. Germline V CDR1 and CDR2: KGHSY, FQNENV.

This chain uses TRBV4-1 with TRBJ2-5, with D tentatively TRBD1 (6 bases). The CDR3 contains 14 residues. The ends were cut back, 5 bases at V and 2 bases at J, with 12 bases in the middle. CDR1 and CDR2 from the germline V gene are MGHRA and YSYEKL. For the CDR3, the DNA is TGCGCCAGCAGCAACCAGGGGTTTCAAGAGACCCAGTACTTC. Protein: CASSNQGFQETQYF.

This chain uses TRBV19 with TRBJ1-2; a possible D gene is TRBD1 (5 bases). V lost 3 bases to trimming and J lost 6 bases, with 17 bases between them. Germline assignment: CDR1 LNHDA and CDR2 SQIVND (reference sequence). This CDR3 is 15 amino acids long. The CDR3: CASSIRVLDINGYTF. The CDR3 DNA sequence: TGTGCCAGTAGTATCAGGGTCCTCGATATCAATGGCTACACCTTC.

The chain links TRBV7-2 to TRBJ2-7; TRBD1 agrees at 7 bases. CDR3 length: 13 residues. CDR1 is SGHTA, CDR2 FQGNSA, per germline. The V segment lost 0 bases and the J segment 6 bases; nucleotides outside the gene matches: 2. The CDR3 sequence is CASSLAGTAEQYF. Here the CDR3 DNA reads TGTGCCAGCAGCTTAGCAGGGACAGCCGAGCAGTACTTC.

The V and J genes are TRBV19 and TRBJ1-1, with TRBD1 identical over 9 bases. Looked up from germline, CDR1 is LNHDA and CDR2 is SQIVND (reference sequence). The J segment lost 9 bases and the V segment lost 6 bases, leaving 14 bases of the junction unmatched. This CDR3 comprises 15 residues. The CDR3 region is CASSLLPGQGTQAFF. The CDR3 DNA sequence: TGTGCCAGTAGCCTACTCCCGGGACAGGGAACCCAAGCTTTCTTT. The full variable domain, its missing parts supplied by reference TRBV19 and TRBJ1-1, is DGGITQSPKYLFRKEGQNVTLSCEQNLNHDAMYWYRQDPGQGLRLIYYSQIVNDFQKGDIAEGYSVSREKKESFPLTVTSAQKNPTAFYLCASSLLPGQGTQAFFGQGTRLTVV.

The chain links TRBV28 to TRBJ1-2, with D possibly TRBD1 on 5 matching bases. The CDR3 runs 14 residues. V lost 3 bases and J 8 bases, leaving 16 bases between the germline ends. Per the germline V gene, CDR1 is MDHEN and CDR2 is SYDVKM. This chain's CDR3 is CASSLAGTTSGYTF. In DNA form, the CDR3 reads TGTGCCAGCAGTTTGGCTGGGACTACGTCGGGCTACACCTTC.

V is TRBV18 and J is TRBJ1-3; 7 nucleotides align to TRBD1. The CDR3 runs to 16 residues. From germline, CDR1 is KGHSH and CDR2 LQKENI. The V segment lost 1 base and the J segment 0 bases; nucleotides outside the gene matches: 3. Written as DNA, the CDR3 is TGTGCCAGCTCACCACAGGGGGCCCCCTCTGGAAACACCATATATTTT. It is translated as CASSPQGAPSGNTIYF.

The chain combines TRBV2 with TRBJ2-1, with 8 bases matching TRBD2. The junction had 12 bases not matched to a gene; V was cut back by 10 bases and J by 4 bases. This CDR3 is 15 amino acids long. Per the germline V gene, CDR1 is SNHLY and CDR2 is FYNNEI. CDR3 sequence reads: CATSVTGGRYNEQFF. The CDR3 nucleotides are TGTGCCACCTCAGTGACGGGGGGGCGTTACAATGAGCAGTTCTTC.

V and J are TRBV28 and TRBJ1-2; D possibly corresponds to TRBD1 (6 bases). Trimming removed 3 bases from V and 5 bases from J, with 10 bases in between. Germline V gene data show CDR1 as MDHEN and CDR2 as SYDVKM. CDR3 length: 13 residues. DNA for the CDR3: TGTGCCAGCAGTTTTCGGGGGGCTTATGGCTACACCTTC. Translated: CASSFRGAYGYTF.

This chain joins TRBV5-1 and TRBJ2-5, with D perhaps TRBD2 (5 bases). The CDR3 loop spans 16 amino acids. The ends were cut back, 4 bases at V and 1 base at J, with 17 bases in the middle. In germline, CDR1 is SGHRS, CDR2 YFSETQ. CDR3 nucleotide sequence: TGCGCCAGCAGCCTCACCGGCGGGCCCGTCCAAGAGACCCAGTACTTC. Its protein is CASSLTGGPVQETQYF.

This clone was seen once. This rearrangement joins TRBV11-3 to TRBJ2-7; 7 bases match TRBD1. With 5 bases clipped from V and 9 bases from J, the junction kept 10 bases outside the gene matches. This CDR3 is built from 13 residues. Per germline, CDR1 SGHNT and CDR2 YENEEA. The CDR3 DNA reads TGTGCCAGCAGCCACGGGACAGAGGCGGCGCAGTACTTC. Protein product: CASSHGTEAAQYF.